One and the same sample provided the 14 T cell receptor beta chains below, sequenced in a study of T cells in Graves' hyperthyroidism and ophthalmopathy. Amplified regions were TCR beta CDR3 sequences from RNA transcripts. An initial round of RT-PCR targeting the TCR CDR3 relied on the HTBI primer set. Using its own MiXCR run on the multiplex PCR reads, TCRdb lists one record per CDR3 protein. The table includes roughly 420,000 distinct CDR3 sequences, around 13% detected once. Input material: blood. All receptors derive from a woman between 18 and 29 years old with Graves' hyperthyroidism.

The genes are TRBV11-2 and TRBJ1-2; tentatively, D is TRBD1 (6 bases). CDR1 SGHAT and CDR2 FQNNGV come from the germline V gene. The CDR3 covers 17 residues. Trimming cost V 5 bases and J 8 bases, with 27 bases left between them. The CDR3: CASSPGIGGGEAYGYTF. In DNA form, the CDR3 reads TGTGCCAGCAGCCCCGGAATTGGAGGGGGAGAGGCCTACGGCTACACCTTC.

With regard to this clonotype: At one end the junction does not follow the germline gene, possibly because of a read error. This sequence joins TRBV12-3 or TRBV12-4 and TRBJ1-2; perhaps TRBD1 as D (5 bases). The CDR3 runs to 14 residues. The CDR3 reads CAGGNWGDFSGYTF. The CDR3, as DNA: TGCGCCGGGGGGAACTGGGGGGATTTCAGTGGCTACACCTTC.

In this sample, this clonotype turned up a few times. The gene calls are TRBV20-1 and TRBJ2-1; D is possibly TRBD2 (6 bases). V was pared by 2 bases and J by 3 bases, with 14 bases between. In germline, CDR1 is DFQATT, CDR2 SNEGSKA (reference sequence). This CDR3 is built from 15 residues. CDR3 DNA: TGCAGTGCTAGATTGGGCGGGAACGACTACAATGAGCAGTTCTTC. It is translated as CSARLGGNDYNEQFF.

Notes on this clonotype: A much larger clonotype is one base distant, so this may be a read error. The chain couples TRBV18 to TRBJ2-1; possible D gene TRBD1, 6 bases. The CDR3 has 15 residues. V was shortened by 5 bases and J by 6 bases, with 17 bases between the two germline ends. In germline, CDR1 is KGHSH, CDR2 LQKENI. CDR3 residues: CASSATGQVGNEQFF. The CDR3 DNA reads TGTGCCAGCTCAGCGACAGGCCAGGTGGGCAATGAGCAGTTCTTC.

This clonotype came up many times. The chain couples TRBV20-1 to TRBJ2-3; 13 bases fit TRBD2. With 6 bases clipped from V and 4 bases from J, the junction kept 7 bases outside the gene matches. The CDR3 loop spans 15 amino acids. Germline lookup yields CDR1 DFQATT and CDR2 SNEGSKA (reference sequence). The CDR3 sequence: CSATGTSGNPDTQYF. The CDR3 DNA reads as TGCAGTGCCACTGGGACTAGCGGGAATCCAGATACGCAGTATTTT.

This clonotype was counted many times. This chain uses TRBV12-3 or TRBV12-4 with TRBJ2-7; D gene unclear. The CDR3 length is 15 residues. V gave up 3 bases and J gave up 0 bases, with 12 bases separating them. In DNA, the CDR3 is TGTGCCAGCAGTTTGGGCACTCACTACTCCTACGAGCAGTACTTC. Protein: CASSLGTHYSYEQYF.

Many counts were recorded for this clonotype. The chain is built from TRBV5-1 and TRBJ1-1; possibly TRBD1 for D (6 bases). The CDR3 loop spans 14 amino acids. Per the germline V gene, CDR1 is SGHRS and CDR2 is YFSETQ. V lost 4 bases and J 4 bases, leaving 14 bases between the germline ends. The CDR3 spells CASSRTGSGTEAFF. The DNA for the CDR3 is TGCGCCAGCAGCCGAACAGGGTCGGGCACTGAAGCTTTCTTT.

The rearrangement links TRBV28 to TRBJ2-2; D remains ambiguous. From germline, CDR1 is MDHEN and CDR2 SYDVKM. V was shortened by 6 bases and J by 6 bases, with 17 bases between the two germline ends. This CDR3 comprises 15 residues. The CDR3: CASRSRSRRAGELFF. For the CDR3, the DNA is TGTGCCAGCAGGTCAAGGAGTAGGAGAGCCGGGGAGCTGTTTTTT.

The table lists this clonotype with many counts. This chain uses TRBV19 with TRBJ1-2; perhaps TRBD1 as D (6 bases). The ends were cut back, 7 bases at V and 4 bases at J, with 13 bases in the middle. This CDR3 has 13 amino acids. Looked up from germline, CDR1 is LNHDA and CDR2 is SQIVND (reference sequence). This chain's CDR3 is CASTTGSVYGYTF. The CDR3 DNA is TGTGCCAGTACCACAGGGAGCGTCTATGGCTACACCTTC. Based on the CDR3 plus reference TRBV19 and TRBJ1-2, the full variable domain is DGGITQSPKYLFRKEGQNVTLSCEQNLNHDAMYWYRQDPGQGLRLIYYSQIVNDFQKGDIAEGYSVSREKKESFPLTVTSAQKNPTAFYLCASTTGSVYGYTFGSGTRLTVV.

The table lists this clonotype with a few counts. This sequence joins TRBV6-1 and TRBJ2-1; 9 bases are shared with TRBD2. Per the germline V gene, CDR1 is MNHNS and CDR2 is SASEGT. CDR3 length: 15 amino acids. V shed 6 bases, J shed 2 bases, and the junction held 5 bases outside the gene matches. The CDR3 reads CASRGSGRTYNEQFF. CDR3 DNA sequence: TGTGCCAGCAGGGGCAGCGGGAGGACCTACAATGAGCAGTTCTTC.

The rearrangement joins TRBV28 to TRBJ1-1, with TRBD1 identical over 11 bases. Germline V gene data show CDR1 as MDHEN and CDR2 as SYDVKM. The CDR3 runs to 18 residues. V lost 5 bases and J lost 0; bases outside the gene matches: 11. CDR3 loop: CASSRSRTGGVMNTEAFF. CDR3 DNA sequence: TGTGCCAGCAGTAGATCCCGGACAGGGGGCGTGATGAACACTGAAGCTTTCTTT. Using reference TRBV28 and TRBJ1-1 for the parts outside the CDR3, the full variable domain is DVKVTQSSRYLVKRTGEKVFLECVQDMDHENMFWYRQDPGLGLRLIYFSYDVKMKEKGDIPEGYSVSREKKERFSLILESASTNQTSMYLCASSRSRTGGVMNTEAFFGQGTRLTVV.

A remark on this clonotype: This may arise from a read error, as a much more abundant clone is one base away. This chain links TRBV28 with TRBJ2-5, with D possibly called TRBD1 or TRBD2 (7 bases each). CDR1 and CDR2 (germline): MDHEN, SYDVKM. The CDR3 covers 14 residues. Deletions cut 6 bases from V and 2 bases from J, with 13 bases between. Written as DNA, the CDR3 is TGTGCCAGCAGAGCAGGGGGGGGGCAAGAGACCCAGTACTTC. Encoded protein: CASRAGGGQETQYF.

In its sample, this clonotype was seen many times. The V call is TRBV5-6, the J call TRBJ1-5, with D maybe TRBD1 (5 bases). Germline V gives CDR1 SGHDT, CDR2 YYEEEE. CDR3 length equals 17 residues. V gave up 3 bases and J gave up 0 bases, with 16 bases separating them. The CDR3: CASSYGTEAYSNQPQHF. In DNA, the CDR3 is TGTGCCAGCAGCTACGGGACGGAAGCTTATAGCAATCAGCCCCAGCATTTT.

This clonotype was detected many times. V is TRBV10-3 and J is TRBJ1-5; D not resolved. V lost 4 bases to trimming and J lost 4 bases, with 8 bases between them. This CDR3 spans 13 amino acids. Germline values: CDR1 ENHRY, CDR2 SYGVKD. CDR3 protein: CAISVSGNQPQHF. CDR3 bases: TGTGCCATCAGTGTCTCCGGGAATCAGCCCCAGCATTTT.